This T cell receptor beta chain was sequenced in a study of beta chain features in type 1 diabetes. About the research overall: On cell yields, gender and age, patients and healthy donors were similar. General observations from the study: The question of HLA type influencing TCRB rearrangement was one that remained unresolved here. All four CD4+ subsets of Type 1 diabetes patients contained TCRB CDR3s that were moderately but significantly shorter.

V trimming: 4 bases; J trimming: 6 bases; junction bases outside the gene matches: 12. There are 17 residues in the CDR3. Germline CDR1 reads SGHTA; CDR2 reads FQGNSA. In the case of this clone: No antigen is known for it.

Every single donor gave one heparinised blood draw, and these averaged approximately 100 mL. Expressed TCRB transcripts were sequenced because the entire RNA isolate underwent reverse transcription. Samples of naive, central memory and regulatory T cells yielded a mean of about 3.5 million reads. The table came from immunoSEQ multiplex PCR; TCRdb's copy has only in-frame clones and leaves some out. The sample has 120,000 or so clones, around a sixth seen once. V and J are TRBV7-2 and TRBJ1-6, with TRBD1 identical over 7 bases. The sample was central memory CD4+ T cells from blood. This receptor was identified in a young man with type 1 diabetes. DNA for the CDR3: TGTGCCAGCAGCTCATTCCCGACAGGGCCACCTAATTCACCCCTCCACTTT. This translates into CASSSFPTGPPNSPLHF.